This entry is about one T cell receptor beta chain. This record belongs to a study of blood T cell repertoires in COVID-19. Study-wide context: Samples representing acute and convalescent COVID-19 were sourced from the United States, Italy and Spain. The analysed material was cDNA or gDNA that came from T cells, B-cell-depleted T cells, or PBMCs.

How the authors handled the data: Cell counts per sample came from amplifying reference gene primers. Method: immunoSEQ multiplex PCR; TCRdb's copy keeps in-frame clones and lacks some. V and J calls plus clone size are reproduced from that table; the DNA served to infer D and trimming. The profile shows about 280,000 clones, 83% of them singletons. J was trimmed by 6 bases and V by 0 bases; bases with no gene match: 13. This CDR3 is built from 18 residues. Germline V gene sequence: CDR1 LGHNA, CDR2 YSLEER. The receptor was derived from a woman between 45 and 60 years old who had recovered from COVID-19. The chain links TRBV4-3 to TRBJ2-1; 8 bases agree with TRBD2. What was sequenced was peripheral blood. The DNA for the CDR3 is TGCGCCAGCAGCCAAGATTTGACAGCGGGGGCCCGAATCAATGAGCAGTTCTTC. This encodes CASSQDLTAGARINEQFF.